These T cell receptor beta chains were read from a single sample in a study of T-cell reconstitution after alpha-beta-depleted transplantation in children. TCRdb ran MiXCR on the PCR reads and lists one entry per CDR3 protein. Of about 980,000 distinct CDR3 sequences listed, around 30% are singletons. Sequenced material: PBMCs, mostly from graft donor cells, taken 360 days after TCRalphabeta/CD19-depleted stem cell transplant. All receptors derive from a boy younger than two who had a stem cell transplant for SCID, so the T cells may come from the graft donor. Both conserved end residues are part of each CDR3. D genes are given only for firm matches. Clone size appears in some rows only: once, few, many, or a class for an expanded clone.

v_call: TRBV6-1
d_call: -
j_call: TRBJ1-3
clone_size: once
cdr3_nt: TGTGCCAGCGTGCCAGGTTTCGGCGGAAACACCATATATTTT
cdr3_aa: CASVPGFGGNTIYF

v_call: TRBV6-5
d_call: -
j_call: TRBJ2-7
clone_size: few
cdr3_nt: TGTGCCAGCAGTTACTCGACGTTCTACGAGCAGTACTTC
cdr3_aa: CASSYSTFYEQYF

v_call: TRBV19
d_call: -
j_call: TRBJ2-3
clone_size: few
cdr3_nt: TGTGCCAGTAGTTACTTACAGGACATCGCGCAGTATTTT
cdr3_aa: CASSYLQDIAQYF

v_call: TRBV25-1
d_call: TRBD1
j_call: TRBJ2-3
clone_size: many
cdr3_nt: TGTGCCAGCAAGCCCCGGACAGGGCCTTTCACAGATACGCAGTATTTT
cdr3_aa: CASKPRTGPFTDTQYF

v_call: TRBV7-6
d_call: -
j_call: TRBJ1-1
clone_size: few
cdr3_nt: TGTGCCAGCAGTCGGCAGGACAGTGGGAACACTGAAGCTTTCTTT
cdr3_aa: CASSRQDSGNTEAFF

v_call: TRBV18
d_call: -
j_call: TRBJ1-1
clone_size: -
cdr3_nt: TGTGCCAGCTCACCACGGGCAGCCTTAATGAACACTGAAGCTTTCTTT
cdr3_aa: CASSPRAALMNTEAFF

v_call: TRBV20-1
d_call: -
j_call: TRBJ1-3
clone_size: -
cdr3_nt: TGCAGTGCCTCGGGGTGGGGGGAGTTGGGAAACACCATATATTTT
cdr3_aa: CSASGWGELGNTIYF

v_call: TRBV7-9
d_call: -
j_call: TRBJ2-5
clone_size: once
cdr3_nt: TGTGCCAGCAGCTTACACGGGACCCCGGGGACCCAGTACTTC
cdr3_aa: CASSLHGTPGTQYF

v_call: TRBV29-1
d_call: TRBD2
j_call: TRBJ2-4
clone_size: few
cdr3_nt: TGCAGCCCTCGACTAGCGGGGGACCTAGCCAAAAACATTCAGTACTTC
cdr3_aa: CSPRLAGDLAKNIQYF

v_call: TRBV7-8
d_call: -
j_call: TRBJ1-5
clone_size: -
cdr3_nt: TGTGCCAGCAGCTTAGTTGGTAGGGGCCTGGTGGGGGCCCAGCATTTT
cdr3_aa: CASSLVGRGLVGAQHF

v_call: TRBV27
d_call: -
j_call: TRBJ1-1
clone_size: few
cdr3_nt: TGTGCCAGCAGTCCCCGAGCGGGGCGCGGGAACACTGAAGCTTTCTTT
cdr3_aa: CASSPRAGRGNTEAFF

v_call: TRBV27
d_call: -
j_call: TRBJ1-6
clone_size: -
cdr3_nt: TGTGCCAGCAGTTCCTCGCTAAGACCGGACTATAATTCACCCCTCCACTTT
cdr3_aa: CASSSSLRPDYNSPLHF

v_call: TRBV24-1
d_call: -
j_call: TRBJ2-5
clone_size: -
cdr3_nt: TGTGCCACCAGTGATTTCAAAGAGACCCAGTACTTC
cdr3_aa: CATSDFKETQYF

v_call: TRBV11-2
d_call: -
j_call: TRBJ2-5
clone_size: -
cdr3_nt: TGTGCCAGCAGCTATCGGTACGGGGCTCAAGAGACCCAGTACTTC
cdr3_aa: CASSYRYGAQETQYF

v_call: TRBV7-9
d_call: -
j_call: TRBJ2-1
clone_size: few
cdr3_nt: TGTGCCAGCAGATCGACCGTCTACAATGAGCAGTTCTTC
cdr3_aa: CASRSTVYNEQFF

v_call: TRBV7-3
d_call: TRBD1
j_call: TRBJ2-3
clone_size: few
cdr3_nt: TGTGCCAGCAGCTTCGACAGGGGTGCAGATACGCAGTATTTT
cdr3_aa: CASSFDRGADTQYF

v_call: TRBV9
d_call: TRBD2
j_call: TRBJ2-5
clone_size: -
cdr3_nt: TGTGCCAGCAGCGAGAGGTCGGGTGCGGGGGGGCTTTCTGAGACCCAGTACTTC
cdr3_aa: CASSERSGAGGLSETQYF

v_call: TRBV15
d_call: -
j_call: TRBJ1-5
clone_size: few
cdr3_nt: TGTGCCACCAGCAGAGTTCGACGGGGGGCAGGCAATCAGCCCCAGCATTTT
cdr3_aa: CATSRVRRGAGNQPQHF

v_call: TRBV4-3
d_call: -
j_call: TRBJ2-5
clone_size: few
cdr3_nt: TGCGCCAGCAGCCAAGTTGCCGGGACAACGGCCCAGTACTTC
cdr3_aa: CASSQVAGTTAQYF

v_call: TRBV15
d_call: -
j_call: TRBJ1-2
clone_size: few
cdr3_nt: TGTGCCACCAGCAGGACCCTCCAGTACAGGGACTATGGCTACACCTTC
cdr3_aa: CATSRTLQYRDYGYTF

v_call: TRBV4-2
d_call: TRBD1
j_call: TRBJ2-1
clone_size: few
cdr3_nt: TGTGCCAGCAGCCTCAGGGGGCGGCTCTACAATGAGCAGTTCTTC
cdr3_aa: CASSLRGRLYNEQFF

v_call: TRBV10-3
d_call: TRBD2
j_call: TRBJ2-1
clone_size: -
cdr3_nt: TGTGCCATCGGTGCTAGCGGGGGCTACAATGAGCAGTTCTTC
cdr3_aa: CAIGASGGYNEQFF

v_call: TRBV12-3/TRBV12-4
d_call: TRBD1
j_call: TRBJ1-2
clone_size: few
cdr3_nt: TGTGCCAGCAGCGGGACAGGTGCGGGGGCTGGCTACACCTTC
cdr3_aa: CASSGTGAGAGYTF

v_call: TRBV6-2/TRBV6-3
d_call: TRBD2
j_call: TRBJ2-3
clone_size: -
cdr3_nt: TGTGCCAGCAGAAAGACCGGGGGGACTAGCACAGATACGCAGTATTTT
cdr3_aa: CASRKTGGTSTDTQYF

v_call: TRBV28
d_call: -
j_call: TRBJ2-7
clone_size: -
cdr3_nt: TGTGCCAGCAGTTTCCAGGGGGACTGGTACGAGCAGTACTTC
cdr3_aa: CASSFQGDWYEQYF

v_call: TRBV12-3/TRBV12-4
d_call: -
j_call: TRBJ2-2
clone_size: -
cdr3_nt: -
cdr3_aa: CASSLVSRGELFFF

v_call: TRBV11-2
d_call: -
j_call: TRBJ2-5
clone_size: -
cdr3_nt: TGTGCCAGCAGCTCCCTCCTGGGGACCCAGTACTTC
cdr3_aa: CASSSLLGTQYF

v_call: TRBV24-1
d_call: -
j_call: TRBJ2-1
clone_size: -
cdr3_nt: TGTGCCACCAGTGCGGGGGCCCATCCCTACAATGAGCAGTTCTTC
cdr3_aa: CATSAGAHPYNEQFF

v_call: TRBV5-1
d_call: -
j_call: TRBJ2-5
clone_size: few
cdr3_nt: TGCGCCAGCAGCTTGGAGGCAGGGGTAGAGACCCAGTACTTC
cdr3_aa: CASSLEAGVETQYF

v_call: TRBV20-1
d_call: -
j_call: TRBJ2-3
clone_size: few
cdr3_nt: TGCAGTGCTAGCCTCCTCCGACTAGGCGAGACTACAGATACGCAGTATTTT
cdr3_aa: CSASLLRLGETTDTQYF

v_call: TRBV4-1
d_call: -
j_call: TRBJ2-5
clone_size: few
cdr3_nt: TGCGCCAGCCGAGGGACAATCCAAGAGACCCAGTACTTC
cdr3_aa: CASRGTIQETQYF

v_call: TRBV5-1
d_call: TRBD2
j_call: TRBJ2-5
clone_size: -
cdr3_nt: TGCGCCAGCAGCCGAATACTAGCGGGGGATCAAGAGACCCAGTACTTC
cdr3_aa: CASSRILAGDQETQYF

v_call: TRBV12-3/TRBV12-4
d_call: TRBD1
j_call: TRBJ1-1
clone_size: few
cdr3_nt: TGTGCCAGCAGCCCCGGACAGGGGGCAAGGAGCACTGAAGCTTTCTTT
cdr3_aa: CASSPGQGARSTEAFF

v_call: TRBV29-1
d_call: -
j_call: TRBJ2-5
clone_size: few
cdr3_nt: TGCAGCGTTTTGCCCCGGGGCCTCCTACGGGCGGGAGAGACCCAGTACTTC
cdr3_aa: CSVLPRGLLRAGETQYF

v_call: TRBV5-1
d_call: -
j_call: TRBJ2-1
clone_size: -
cdr3_nt: TGCGCCAGCAGCTCCCGGGACACAGAGCAGTTCTTC
cdr3_aa: CASSSRDTEQFF

v_call: TRBV6-1
d_call: TRBD1
j_call: TRBJ2-7
clone_size: -
cdr3_nt: TGTGCCAGCACCCTATACTCCGGGACAGGGTCCTACGAGCAGTACTTC
cdr3_aa: CASTLYSGTGSYEQYF

v_call: TRBV20-1
d_call: TRBD1
j_call: TRBJ2-7
clone_size: -
cdr3_nt: TGCAGTGCTGCGACAGGGAGAGAGGGCCTATACGAGCAGTACTTC
cdr3_aa: CSAATGREGLYEQYF

v_call: TRBV4-1
d_call: TRBD1
j_call: TRBJ1-1
clone_size: few
cdr3_nt: TGCGCCAGCAGCCAAGAATCCGTTGGCAGGGGGCTCGGTATGAACACTGAAGCTTTCTTT
cdr3_aa: CASSQESVGRGLGMNTEAFF

v_call: TRBV20-1
d_call: -
j_call: TRBJ2-2
clone_size: -
cdr3_nt: TGCAGTGCCCGGGACACCTACACCGGGGAGCTGTTTTTT
cdr3_aa: CSARDTYTGELFF

v_call: TRBV6-5
d_call: TRBD2
j_call: TRBJ2-5
clone_size: few
cdr3_nt: TGTGCCAGCAGTTACTCCGGGACTAGCGAGGAGACCCAGTACTTC
cdr3_aa: CASSYSGTSEETQYF

v_call: TRBV3-1
d_call: -
j_call: TRBJ2-4
clone_size: -
cdr3_nt: TGTGCCAGCAGCTTGTCCGGGACGGCGCTAGCCAAAAACATTCAGTACTTC
cdr3_aa: CASSLSGTALAKNIQYF

v_call: TRBV5-6
d_call: -
j_call: TRBJ2-7
clone_size: -
cdr3_nt: TGTGCCAGCAGCTCCCGGACGGGCACCTACGAGCAGTACTTC
cdr3_aa: CASSSRTGTYEQYF

v_call: TRBV5-1
d_call: TRBD2
j_call: TRBJ2-5
clone_size: many
cdr3_nt: TGTGCCAGCAGGACTAGCGGCGGGCAAGAGACCCAGTACTTC
cdr3_aa: CASRTSGGQETQYF

v_call: TRBV5-6
d_call: TRBD1
j_call: TRBJ2-1
clone_size: few
cdr3_nt: TGTGCCAGCAGCTTGGCCGGGGACAGCCTTCCCTACAATGAGCAGTTCTTC
cdr3_aa: CASSLAGDSLPYNEQFF

v_call: TRBV2
d_call: -
j_call: TRBJ2-3
clone_size: -
cdr3_nt: TGTGCCAGCAGGGTCACAGGGTCAAAGGGATATACGCAGTATTTT
cdr3_aa: CASRVTGSKGYTQYF

v_call: TRBV5-1
d_call: TRBD1
j_call: TRBJ2-7
clone_size: -
cdr3_nt: TGCGCCAGCAGCTTCACAGGGGTCTCCTTGGGGGAGCAGTACTTC
cdr3_aa: CASSFTGVSLGEQYF

v_call: TRBV6-5
d_call: TRBD2
j_call: TRBJ2-1
clone_size: many
cdr3_nt: TGTGCCAGCAGTATTCTAGCGGGGGGGACCAATGAGCAGTTCTTC
cdr3_aa: CASSILAGGTNEQFF

v_call: TRBV12-3/TRBV12-4
d_call: -
j_call: TRBJ2-7
clone_size: few
cdr3_nt: TGTGCCAGCAGTTTTGGGGGACCTACCTACGAGCAGTACTTC
cdr3_aa: CASSFGGPTYEQYF

v_call: TRBV28
d_call: -
j_call: TRBJ1-2
clone_size: -
cdr3_nt: TGTGCCAGCAGTCTCGGGGAGAGGGGAAGGGGTGGCTACACCTTC
cdr3_aa: CASSLGERGRGGYTF

v_call: TRBV6-1
d_call: -
j_call: TRBJ1-5
clone_size: -
cdr3_nt: TGTGCCAGCAGACGGGACTTCGGCAATCAGCCCCAGCATTTT
cdr3_aa: CASRRDFGNQPQHF